What follows describes a single T cell receptor beta chain. The sample is drawn from a study of blood T cell repertoires in COVID-19. Here immunoSEQ multiplex PCR was the method, and the copy in TCRdb shows in-frame clones only, minus some. The sample yields about 65,000 clones, 75% to 85% seen once. The sequence was obtained from a man at least 80 years old with acute or convalescent COVID-19. Sequences were obtained from peripheral blood.

CDR3 amino acids: CASSQSAGTDEQYF. The CDR3 DNA reads TGCGCCAGCAGTCAATCGGCGGGGACCGACGAGCAGTACTTC. V is TRBV23-1 and J is TRBJ2-7; TRBD2 is a possible D gene (6 bases). TRBV23-1 belongs to the ORF category, with a function that is uncertain. There are 14 residues in the CDR3. V was trimmed by 0 bases and J by 5 bases, leaving 11 bases between them.